These 6 T cell receptor beta chains share one sample of origin, sequenced in a study of metastatic and nonmetastatic thyroid tumors. TCRdb re-called clones via MiXCR from the PCR reads. The repertoire has about 40,000 clones, approximately 10% of them found once; the top ten carry under 30%. Every patient underwent thyroid surgery untreated. The sample was blood. Source of these receptors: a female donor with papillary thyroid cancer or a benign thyroid nodule (not recorded which). Some clones in this sample may be carry-over from other donors' samples.

The sample holds many counts of this clone. The V call is TRBV5-1, the J call TRBJ2-5; 7 nucleotides align to TRBD2. The ends lost 4 bases at V and 5 bases at J; junction bases unmatched: 8. The CDR3 has 14 amino acids. In germline, CDR1 is SGHRS, CDR2 YFSETQ. Written as DNA, the CDR3 is TGCGCCAGCAGCCGGGGGGTAGCGGCGGAGACCCAGTACTTC. Its translation: CASSRGVAAETQYF.

Many counts were recorded for this clone. This chain joins TRBV18 and TRBJ2-3; tentatively, D is TRBD1 or TRBD2 (6 bases each). V shed 0 bases and J shed 0 bases, with 19 bases lying between them. CDR3 length: 19 amino acids. Germline V CDR1 and CDR2: KGHSH, LQKENI. This chain's CDR3 is CASSPPIPGAGVSTDTQYF. The CDR3, as DNA: TGTGCCAGCTCACCACCCATCCCGGGGGCAGGAGTGAGCACAGATACGCAGTATTTT.

At least ten counts were recorded for this clone. The J gene is TRBJ1-6, the V gene TRBV12-3 or TRBV12-4, with 7 bases lining up with TRBD1. Trimming removed 6 bases from V and 5 bases from J; junction bases left unmatched: 4. The CDR3 sequence is 14 residues long. The CDR3 protein is CASRRGQDNSPLHF. The DNA of the CDR3 is TGTGCCAGCAGACGCGGACAGGATAATTCACCCCTCCACTTT.

This chain joins TRBV28 and TRBJ1-5, with TRBD1 identical over 7 bases. After removal of 2 bases from V and 3 bases from J, the junction contained 7 bases not matched to a gene. Germline CDR1 MDHEN, CDR2 SYDVKM. CDR3 length: 16 amino acids. This chain's CDR3 is CASSLVTRGANQPQHF. CDR3 in DNA: TGTGCCAGCAGTTTAGTCACCAGGGGGGCCAATCAGCCCCAGCATTTT.

This clone was counted ten times or more. The chain employs TRBV14 and TRBJ1-3; D is ambiguous. Trimming took 4 bases from V and 4 from J, leaving 14 bases between them. Germline assignment: CDR1 SGHDN and CDR2 FVKESK. This CDR3 contains 15 residues. CDR3 sequence reads: CASSRAWALGNTIYF. The DNA of the CDR3 is TGTGCCAGCAGCCGAGCGTGGGCGCTGGGAAACACCATATATTTT.

The chain couples TRBV4-1 to TRBJ2-3; 12 nucleotides match TRBD2. The germline gives CDR1 MGHRA, CDR2 YSYEKL. Trimming cost V 1 base and J 2 bases; bases outside gene matches: 4. CDR3 length: 17 amino acids. The chain's CDR3 is CASSQALAGGPTDTQYF. As DNA, the CDR3 is TGCGCCAGCAGCCAAGCCCTAGCGGGAGGGCCCACAGATACGCAGTATTTT.